This T cell receptor beta chain was obtained from a study of PD-1 blockade in classical Hodgkin lymphoma. General study findings and limits: Repertoire differences have undefined causes, possibly disease activity or prior therapy. Healthy donors reportedly exceeded newly diagnosed patients in baseline TCR diversity.

Profiled with immunoSEQ multiplex PCR; TCRdb holds only in-frame clones, not every one. Of some 26,000 clones in the sample, approximately 95% were seen once. As for time point: newly diagnosed, previously untreated cHL patient sample. It was PBMCs in newly diagnosed, untreated classical Hodgkin lymphoma that served as comparison. Concerning this clone itself: Its antigen is not identified.

The germline gives CDR1 KGHSH, CDR2 LQKENI. V lost 4 bases, J lost 0 bases, and 5 bases stayed unmatched. The CDR3 contains 15 residues. The origin of this receptor is a human donor with classical Hodgkin lymphoma. Material: peripheral blood mononuclear cells (PBMCs). The V gene is TRBV18, the J gene TRBJ1-2; 7 bases agree with TRBD1. This CDR3 is CASSLGTAPNYGYTF. The CDR3, as DNA: TGTGCCAGCTCACTTGGGACAGCTCCTAACTATGGCTACACCTTC. Drawing the rest from reference TRBV18 and TRBJ1-2, the complete variable domain is NAGVMQNPRHLVRRRGQEARLRCSPMKGHSHVYWYRQLPEEGLKFMVYLQKENIIDESGMPKERFSAEFPKEGPSILRIQQVVRGDSAAYFCASSLGTAPNYGYTFGSGTRLTVV.